This T cell receptor beta chain appears in the sequencing data of a study of blood T cell repertoires in COVID-19 (dated by TCRdb to the early 2020s). With regard to the full study: Collaborator samples came from the United States, Italy and Spain and covered acute and convalescent phases of COVID-19. The prospective study material was composed of cDNA or gDNA derived from T cells, B-cell-depleted T cells, or PBMCs. Subjects who had been exposed to COVID-19, were actively infected with it, or had recovered from it provided the deeply sampled blood TCRbeta repertoires that made up the dataset. A freely available public database, intended as a resource for researchers studying the immune response to SARS-CoV-2, is where the repertoires were released. The samples were drawn from two sources: the first 160 participants of the ongoing ImmuneRACE study, and about 1,300 subjects contributed by 6 global collaborators. Sample metadata almost always included a de-identified subject ID, COVID-19 status, age in years and sex. Where available, HLA class I and class II types were obtained from metadata supplied by the sample provider rather than from assay-based typing. Overall study results and their limits: The quantity of clinical and demographic metadata differed by source and by participant and was supplied without curation.

Each collaborating institution followed its own protocols to collect whole blood in K2EDTA tubes. For TCRbeta analysis, collaborators shipped samples in one of three forms: frozen whole blood, isolated PBMCs, or DNA extracted from either of those sample types. TCRbeta CDR3 regions were amplified from genomic DNA by means of the immunoSEQ Assay, a bias-controlled multiplex PCR. As for the original processing: The number of nucleated cells in each sample was estimated from the amplification of reference gene primers within the assay. Sequence reads were collapsed and filtered to measure the absolute abundance of every unique TCRbeta CDR3 rearrangement. Productive Simpson clonality was computed per sample as the square root of Simpson's diversity index over productive rearrangements. The table was pulled from immuneACCESS by TCRdb, which kept in-frame rearrangements only. Such tables lose some clones; where checked, under half of the loss comes from unresolved V genes, and the rest has no known cause. Clone size and V and J calls were adopted from that table, with D and trimming inferred from the DNA. A total of over 150,000 clones appear in this sample, around 83% of them only once. The top ten constitute 13% of the sample.

The germline V gene provides CDR1 SGHRS and CDR2 YFSETQ. Its CDR3 holds 13 amino acids, cysteine through phenylalanine. Solely the CDR3 DNA is kept, with 39 bases framed from the first base. Between the V and J ends, shortened by 0 bases and 5 bases respectively, the junction contains 8 bases. As to this clone: The antigen this receptor binds is unknown. Base qualities are not provided; no much larger clone lies one nucleotide away.

The sequence is built from TRBV5-1 and TRBJ1-1; a confident D gene designation cannot be given. The sequenced material came from peripheral blood. The TCR was taken from a human donor in a cohort sampled during active COVID-19. The DNA sequence is as follows: TGCGCCAGCAGCTTGGAGAGTCCTACTGAAGCTTTCTTT. This yields the protein CASSLESPTEAFF.